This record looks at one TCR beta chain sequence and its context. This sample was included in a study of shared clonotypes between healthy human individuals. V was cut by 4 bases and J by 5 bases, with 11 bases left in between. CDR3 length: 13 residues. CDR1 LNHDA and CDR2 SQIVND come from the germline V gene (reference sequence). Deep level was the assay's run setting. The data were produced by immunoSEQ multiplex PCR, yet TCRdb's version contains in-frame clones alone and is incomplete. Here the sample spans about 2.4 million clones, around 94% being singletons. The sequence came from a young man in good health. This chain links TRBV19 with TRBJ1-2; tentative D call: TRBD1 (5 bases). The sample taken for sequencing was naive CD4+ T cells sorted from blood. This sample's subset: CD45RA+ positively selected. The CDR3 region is CASSTGPGYGYTF. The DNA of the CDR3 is TGTGCCAGTAGTACCGGTCCAGGGTATGGCTACACCTTC. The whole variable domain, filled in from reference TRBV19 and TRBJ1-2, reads DGGITQSPKYLFRKEGQNVTLSCEQNLNHDAMYWYRQDPGQGLRLIYYSQIVNDFQKGDIAEGYSVSREKKESFPLTVTSAQKNPTAFYLCASSTGPGYGYTFGSGTRLTVV.